The rows below give T cell receptor beta chains drawn from one sample of a study of identical twins. MiXCR, applied by TCRdb to the 5' RACE reads, yields one record per CDR3 protein. The sample consists of 570,000 or so distinct CDR3 sequences, just under 10% of them appearing once. These data were also filed under a second study, of yellow fever vaccine responses in identical twins.

Sequencing was done on a sample of PBMCs. The receptors shown here come from a woman between 18 and 29 years old in good health. CDR3s leave out the opening cysteine and the closing phenylalanine or tryptophan. The D gene is left open where the match is weak.

d_gene	v_gene	j_gene	CDR3aa
TRBD2	TRBV20-1	TRBJ2-1	SARDMEREFWNEQF
-	TRBV4-2	TRBJ1-1	ASSQDIMVNTEAF
TRBD2	TRBV29-1	TRBJ2-1	SVGLAVVYNEQF
-	TRBV12-3/TRBV12-4	TRBJ1-5	ASSLAGPSNQPQH
-	TRBV29-1	TRBJ1-1	SGTKGGTEAF
TRBD2	TRBV7-9	TRBJ2-7	ASSLAGGFHEQY
TRBD2	TRBV5-1	TRBJ2-2	ASSPYSASGYAGELF
-	TRBV5-6	TRBJ1-1	ASSFVQGSTEAF
TRBD1	TRBV4-3	TRBJ2-2	ASSLLSTGATGELF
TRBD1	TRBV29-1	TRBJ2-7	SANGQGGEQY
-	TRBV3-1	TRBJ2-7	ASSQGALGVYEQY
TRBD1	TRBV10-3	TRBJ2-7	ASQQGRYDYEQY
-	TRBV28	TRBJ2-5	ASSSLGGQQETQY
-	TRBV20-1	TRBJ2-2	SARDGNTGELF
-	TRBV3-1	TRBJ2-7	ASSHFSGYEQY
-	TRBV5-1	TRBJ2-7	ASSLGPEYEQY
-	TRBV7-2	TRBJ2-5	ASSLDLGRETQY
TRBD2	TRBV11-1	TRBJ2-7	ASSFPLTGTTTAAYEQY
TRBD2	TRBV7-9	TRBJ2-1	ASSIRGIGGRANEQF
TRBD1	TRBV28	TRBJ2-5	ASSTGQAQGWETQY
TRBD2	TRBV5-1	TRBJ2-5	ASNPSPGASGGDNQETQY
-	TRBV9	TRBJ1-6	ASREFDSPNSPLH
-	TRBV6-6	TRBJ2-1	ASSPVENEQF
-	TRBV14	TRBJ2-7	ASGLFSYEQY
TRBD2	TRBV29-1	TRBJ2-3	SVVGGLADITDTQY
-	TRBV20-1	TRBJ2-1	SAIGGSSYNEQF
TRBD1	TRBV11-2	TRBJ1-2	ASSPYGRGPDLAS
-	TRBV5-1	TRBJ2-2	ASEGSAPTGELV
-	TRBV4-3	TRBJ2-3	ASSQERLASSTDTQY
TRBD2	TRBV4-3	TRBJ2-5	ASSQKTSGRARGTQY
-	TRBV6-1	TRBJ2-5	ASRTGGSHGSQY
-	TRBV12-3/TRBV12-4	TRBJ2-7	ASSFPAKLMTYEQY
TRBD1	TRBV29-1	TRBJ2-5	SVEGTGQETQY
TRBD2	TRBV7-9	TRBJ2-3	ASSFYQREDGDTQY
TRBD2	TRBV29-1	TRBJ2-4	SVEWREQNIQY